This T cell receptor beta chain was identified during a study of blood T cell repertoires in COVID-19. Study details: COVID-19 samples collected from the United States, Italy and Spain covered acute and convalescent phases. In each case, the material was cDNA or gDNA derived from T cells, B-cell-depleted T cells, or PBMCs.

Method: immunoSEQ multiplex PCR; TCRdb's copy keeps in-frame clones and lacks some. The top ten clones hold less than 5% of a sample with 140,000 or so clones, about four fifths of them seen once. J gave up 7 bases and V 2 bases, and 6 bases lay outside the gene matches. CDR3 length equals 14 residues. Germline V lookup: CDR1 LGHDT, CDR2 YNNKEL (reference sequence). This clone has just a few counts. The chain joins TRBV3-1 (or the pseudogene TRBV3-2) to TRBJ2-7; 9 positions agree with TRBD1. The specimen sequenced was peripheral blood. The receptor was derived from a woman aged 70-85 years with COVID-19, enrolled during active disease. CDR3 region: CASSQIGQGREQYF. The DNA for the CDR3 is TGTGCCAGCAGCCAAATTGGACAGGGGAGGGAGCAGTACTTC.